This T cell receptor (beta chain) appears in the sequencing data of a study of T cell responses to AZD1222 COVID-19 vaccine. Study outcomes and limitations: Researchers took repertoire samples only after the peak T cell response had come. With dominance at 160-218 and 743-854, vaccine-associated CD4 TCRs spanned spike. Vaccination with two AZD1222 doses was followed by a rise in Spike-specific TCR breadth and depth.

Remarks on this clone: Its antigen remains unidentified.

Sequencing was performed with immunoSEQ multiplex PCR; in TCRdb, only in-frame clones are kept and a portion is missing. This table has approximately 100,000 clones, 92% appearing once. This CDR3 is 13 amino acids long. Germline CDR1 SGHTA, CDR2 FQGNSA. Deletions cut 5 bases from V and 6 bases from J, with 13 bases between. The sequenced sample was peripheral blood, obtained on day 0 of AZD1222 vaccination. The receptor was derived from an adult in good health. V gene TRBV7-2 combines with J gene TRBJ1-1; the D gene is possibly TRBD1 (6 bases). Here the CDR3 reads CASSTYRDPEAFF. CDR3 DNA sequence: TGTGCCAGCAGCACTTACAGGGACCCTGAAGCTTTCTTT.